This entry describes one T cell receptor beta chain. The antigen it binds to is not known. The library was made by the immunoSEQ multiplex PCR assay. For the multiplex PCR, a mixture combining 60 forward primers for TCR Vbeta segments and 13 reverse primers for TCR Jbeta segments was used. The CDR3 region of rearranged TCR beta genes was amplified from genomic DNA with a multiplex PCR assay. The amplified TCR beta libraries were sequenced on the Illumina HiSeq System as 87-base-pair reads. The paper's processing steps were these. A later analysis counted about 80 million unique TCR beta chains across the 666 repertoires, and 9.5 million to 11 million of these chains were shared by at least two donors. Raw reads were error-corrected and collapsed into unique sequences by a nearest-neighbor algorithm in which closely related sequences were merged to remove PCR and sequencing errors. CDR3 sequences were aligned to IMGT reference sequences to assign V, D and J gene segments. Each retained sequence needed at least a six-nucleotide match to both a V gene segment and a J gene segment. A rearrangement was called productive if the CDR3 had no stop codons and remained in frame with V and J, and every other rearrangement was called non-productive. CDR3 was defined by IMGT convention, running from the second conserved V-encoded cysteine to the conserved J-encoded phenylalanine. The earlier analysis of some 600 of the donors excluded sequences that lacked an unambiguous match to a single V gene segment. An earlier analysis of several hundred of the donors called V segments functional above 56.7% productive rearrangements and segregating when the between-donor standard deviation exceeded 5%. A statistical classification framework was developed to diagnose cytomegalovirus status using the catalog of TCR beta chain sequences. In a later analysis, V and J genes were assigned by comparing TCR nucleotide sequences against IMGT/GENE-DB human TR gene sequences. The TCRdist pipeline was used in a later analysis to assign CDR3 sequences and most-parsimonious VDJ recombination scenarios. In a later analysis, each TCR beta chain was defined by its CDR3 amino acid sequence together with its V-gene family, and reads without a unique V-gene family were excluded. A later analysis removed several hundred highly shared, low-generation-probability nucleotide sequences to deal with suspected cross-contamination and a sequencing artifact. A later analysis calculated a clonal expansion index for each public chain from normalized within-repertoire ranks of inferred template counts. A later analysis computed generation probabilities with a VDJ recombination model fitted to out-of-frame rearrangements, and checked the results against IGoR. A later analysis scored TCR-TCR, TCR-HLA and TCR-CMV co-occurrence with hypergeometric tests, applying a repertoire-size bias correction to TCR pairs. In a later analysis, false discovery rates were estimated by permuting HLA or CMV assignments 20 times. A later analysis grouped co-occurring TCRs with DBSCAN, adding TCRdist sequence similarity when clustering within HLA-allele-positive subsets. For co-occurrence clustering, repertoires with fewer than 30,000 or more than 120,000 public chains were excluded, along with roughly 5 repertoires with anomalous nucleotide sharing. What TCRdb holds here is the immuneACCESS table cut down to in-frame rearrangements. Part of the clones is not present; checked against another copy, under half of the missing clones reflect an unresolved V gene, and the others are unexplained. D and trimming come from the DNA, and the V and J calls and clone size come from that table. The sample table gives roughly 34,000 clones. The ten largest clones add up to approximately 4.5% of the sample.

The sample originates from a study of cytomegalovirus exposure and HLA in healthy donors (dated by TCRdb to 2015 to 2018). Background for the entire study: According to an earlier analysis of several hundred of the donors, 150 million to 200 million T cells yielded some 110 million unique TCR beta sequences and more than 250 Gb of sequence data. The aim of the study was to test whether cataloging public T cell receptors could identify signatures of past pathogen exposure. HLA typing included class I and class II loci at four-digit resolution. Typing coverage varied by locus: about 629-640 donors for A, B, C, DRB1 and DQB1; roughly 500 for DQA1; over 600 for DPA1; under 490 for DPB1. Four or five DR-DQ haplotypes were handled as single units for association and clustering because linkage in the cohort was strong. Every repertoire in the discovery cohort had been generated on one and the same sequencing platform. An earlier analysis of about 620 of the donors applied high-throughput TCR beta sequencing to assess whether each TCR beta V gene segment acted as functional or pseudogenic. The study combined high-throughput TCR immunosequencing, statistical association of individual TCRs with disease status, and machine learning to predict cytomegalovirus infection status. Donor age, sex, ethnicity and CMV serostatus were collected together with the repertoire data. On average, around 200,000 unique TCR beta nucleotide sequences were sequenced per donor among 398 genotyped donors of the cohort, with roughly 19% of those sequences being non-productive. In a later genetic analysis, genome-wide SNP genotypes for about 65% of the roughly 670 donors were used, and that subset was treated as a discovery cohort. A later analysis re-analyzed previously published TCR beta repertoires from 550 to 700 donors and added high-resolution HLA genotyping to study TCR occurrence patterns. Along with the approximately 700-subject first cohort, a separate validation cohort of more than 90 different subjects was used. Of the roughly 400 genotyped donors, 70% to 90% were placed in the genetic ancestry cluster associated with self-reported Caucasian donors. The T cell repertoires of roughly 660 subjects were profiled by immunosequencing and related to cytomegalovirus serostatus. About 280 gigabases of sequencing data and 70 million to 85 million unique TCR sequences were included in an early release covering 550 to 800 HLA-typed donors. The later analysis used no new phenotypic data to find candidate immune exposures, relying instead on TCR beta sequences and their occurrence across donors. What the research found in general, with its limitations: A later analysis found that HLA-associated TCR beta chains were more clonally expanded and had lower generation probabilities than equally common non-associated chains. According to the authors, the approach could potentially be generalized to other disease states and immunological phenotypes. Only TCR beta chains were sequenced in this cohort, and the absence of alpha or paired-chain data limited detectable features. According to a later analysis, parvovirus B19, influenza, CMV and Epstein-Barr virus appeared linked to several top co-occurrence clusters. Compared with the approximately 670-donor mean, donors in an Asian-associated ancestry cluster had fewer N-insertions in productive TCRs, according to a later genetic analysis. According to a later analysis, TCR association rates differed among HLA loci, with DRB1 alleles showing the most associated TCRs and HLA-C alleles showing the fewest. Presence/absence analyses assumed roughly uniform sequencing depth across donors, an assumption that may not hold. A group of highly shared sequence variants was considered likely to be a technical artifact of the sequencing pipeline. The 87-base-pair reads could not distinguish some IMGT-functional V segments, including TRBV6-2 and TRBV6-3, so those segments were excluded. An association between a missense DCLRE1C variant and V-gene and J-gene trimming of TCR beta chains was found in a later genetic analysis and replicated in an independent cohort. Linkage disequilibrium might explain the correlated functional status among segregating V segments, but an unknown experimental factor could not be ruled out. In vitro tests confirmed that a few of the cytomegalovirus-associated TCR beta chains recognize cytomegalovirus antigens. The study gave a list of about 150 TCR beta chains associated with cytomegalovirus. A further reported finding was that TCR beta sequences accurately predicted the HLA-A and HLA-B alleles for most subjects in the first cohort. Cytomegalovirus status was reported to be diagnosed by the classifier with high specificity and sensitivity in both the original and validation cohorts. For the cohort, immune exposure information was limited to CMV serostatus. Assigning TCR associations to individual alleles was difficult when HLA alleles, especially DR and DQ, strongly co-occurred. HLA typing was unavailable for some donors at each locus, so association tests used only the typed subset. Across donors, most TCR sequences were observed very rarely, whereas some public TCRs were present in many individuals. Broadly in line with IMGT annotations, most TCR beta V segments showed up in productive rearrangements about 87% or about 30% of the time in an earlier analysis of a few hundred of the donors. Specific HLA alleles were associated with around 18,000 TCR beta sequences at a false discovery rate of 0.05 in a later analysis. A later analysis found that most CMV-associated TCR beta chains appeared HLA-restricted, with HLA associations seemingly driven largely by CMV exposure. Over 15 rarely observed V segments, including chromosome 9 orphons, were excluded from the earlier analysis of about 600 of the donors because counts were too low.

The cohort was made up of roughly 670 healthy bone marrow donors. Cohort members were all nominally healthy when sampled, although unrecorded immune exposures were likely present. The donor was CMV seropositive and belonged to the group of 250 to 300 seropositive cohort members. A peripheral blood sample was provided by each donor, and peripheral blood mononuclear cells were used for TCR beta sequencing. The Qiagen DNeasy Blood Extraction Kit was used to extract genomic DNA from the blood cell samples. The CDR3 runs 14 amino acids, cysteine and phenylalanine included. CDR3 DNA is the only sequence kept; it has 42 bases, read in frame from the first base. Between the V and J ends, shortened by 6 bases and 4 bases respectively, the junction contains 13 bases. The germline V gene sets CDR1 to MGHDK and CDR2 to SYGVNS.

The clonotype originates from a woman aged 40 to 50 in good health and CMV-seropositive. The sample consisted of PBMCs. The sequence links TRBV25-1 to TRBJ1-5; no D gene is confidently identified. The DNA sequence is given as TGTGCCAGCAGCCCGGCTGGGAGAAATCAGCCCCAGCATTTT. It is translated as CASSPAGRNQPQHF.